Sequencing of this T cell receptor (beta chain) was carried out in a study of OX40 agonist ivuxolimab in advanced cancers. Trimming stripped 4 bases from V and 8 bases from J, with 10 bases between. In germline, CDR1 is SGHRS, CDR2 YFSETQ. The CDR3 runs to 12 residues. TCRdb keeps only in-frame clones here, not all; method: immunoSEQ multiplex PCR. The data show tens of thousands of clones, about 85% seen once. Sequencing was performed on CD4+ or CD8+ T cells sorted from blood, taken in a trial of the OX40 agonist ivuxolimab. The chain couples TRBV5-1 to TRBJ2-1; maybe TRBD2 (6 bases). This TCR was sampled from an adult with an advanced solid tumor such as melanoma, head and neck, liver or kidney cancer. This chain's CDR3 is CASSLLAHEQFF. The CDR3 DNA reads TGCGCCAGCAGCCTTCTAGCGCATGAGCAGTTCTTC. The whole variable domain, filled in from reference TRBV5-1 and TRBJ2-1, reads KAGVTQTPRYLIKTRGQQVTLSCSPISGHRSVSWYQQTPGQGLQFLFEYFSETQRNKGNFPGRFSGRQFSNSRSEMNVSTLELGDSALYLCASSLLAHEQFFGPGTRLTVL.